A selection of T cell receptor beta chains follows, all from one sample in a study of blood T cell repertoires in COVID-19. Sequenced by immunoSEQ multiplex PCR; TCRdb stores in-frame clones only, minus some. The table includes roughly 240,000 clones, approximately 85% detected once. Material for sequencing was peripheral blood. The receptor set was obtained from a woman of 80 years or more with COVID-19, enrolled during active disease. The CDR3 runs from the conserved cysteine through the conserved F or W. The order of the fields is clone size, J gene, D gene, V gene, CDR3 protein, CDR3 DNA. A D gene is named only where the DNA matches it firmly. Rows give clone size only sometimes, using once, few, many, or a class for an expanded clone.

>-|TRBJ2-1|TRBD2|TRBV24-1
CATSDRTSGGSVSYNEQFF
TGTGCCACCAGTGACCGGACTAGCGGGGGGTCGGTGTCCTACAATGAGCAGTTCTTC
>-|TRBJ1-2|-|TRBV5-5
CASSLQGGGGYTF
TGTGCCAGCAGCTTGCAGGGTGGTGGTGGCTACACCTTC
>-|TRBJ2-5|TRBD2|TRBV3-1/TRBV3-2
CASSQGTSGGLHF
TGTGCCAGCAGCCAAGGGACTAGCGGGGGCCTGCACTTC
>-|TRBJ1-5|-|TRBV18
CASSPGTQGDQPQHF
TGTGCCAGCTCACCAGGGACACAGGGCGATCAGCCCCAGCATTTT
>few|TRBJ2-1|TRBD2|TRBV24-1
CATSGGLAGVRRYNEQFF
TGTGCCACCAGTGGGGGACTAGCGGGGGTGCGTCGCTACAATGAGCAGTTCTTC
>-|TRBJ2-3|-|TRBV2
CASIPGPTDTQYF
TGTGCCAGCATCCCAGGGCCCACAGATACGCAGTATTTT
>-|TRBJ1-1|TRBD1|TRBV20-1
CSASTAGGSTEAFF
TGCAGTGCTAGTACCGCAGGGGGCTCCACTGAAGCTTTCTTT
>-|TRBJ1-2|-|TRBV4-1
CASSQEGGMSYGYTF
TGCGCCAGCAGCCAAGAGGGGGGGATGAGCTATGGCTACACCTTC
>few|TRBJ2-7|-|TRBV28
CASTPGVRTYEQYF
TGTGCCAGCACCCCGGGGGTTAGGACCTACGAGCAGTACTTC
>-|TRBJ1-4|-|TRBV15
CATSRSDPATNEKLFF
TGTGCCACCAGCCGGTCCGATCCTGCAACTAATGAAAAACTGTTTTTT
>-|TRBJ2-1|TRBD2|TRBV19
CASSALAGGRNNEQFF
TGTGCCAGTAGTGCACTAGCGGGGGGGCGGAACAATGAGCAGTTCTTC
>-|TRBJ1-2|-|TRBV9
CASSVGQGGYTF
TGTGCCAGCAGCGTAGGGCAGGGGGGCTACACCTTC
>-|TRBJ1-3|-|TRBV28
CASSLLGTHSGNTIYF
TGTGCCAGCAGTTTATTGGGGACACACTCTGGAAACACCATATATTTT
>-|TRBJ2-3|-|TRBV4-1
CASFFMPQMRRTLIGRTDTQYF
TGCGCCAGCTTTTTTATGCCTCAAATGCGGAGGACTTTGATCGGTCGCACAGATACGCAGTATTTT
>few|TRBJ1-1|-|TRBV5-1
CASTEQGTEAFF
TGCGCCAGCACGGAACAGGGCACTGAAGCTTTCTTT
>-|TRBJ1-1|-|TRBV7-9
CASSLQSLVNTEAFF
TGTGCCAGCAGCCTACAGAGCTTGGTGAACACTGAAGCTTTCTTT
>-|TRBJ1-2|-|TRBV11-2
CASSLEPGTGIRSRYTF
TGTGCCAGCAGCTTAGAACCGGGAACAGGGATCAGATCTCGCTACACCTTC
>-|TRBJ1-5|TRBD1|TRBV10-1
CASSGDRGGGGNQPQHF
TGCGCCAGCAGTGGTGACAGGGGAGGAGGTGGCAATCAGCCCCAGCATTTT
>-|TRBJ1-5|-|TRBV27
CASSLREGDQPQHF
TGTGCCAGCAGCCTCCGAGAGGGGGATCAGCCCCAGCATTTT
>-|TRBJ1-1|-|TRBV21-1
CASSKNRGMNTEAFF
TGTGCCAGCAGCAAAAACAGGGGCATGAACACTGAAGCTTTCTTT
>-|TRBJ2-1|-|TRBV3-1/TRBV3-2
CASSPTMATGQFF
TGTGCCAGCAGCCCTACGATGGCGACTGGGCAGTTCTTC
>-|TRBJ1-1|TRBD1|TRBV2
CASSEEEGAGTEAFF
TGTGCCAGCAGTGAAGAGGAGGGGGCGGGAACTGAAGCTTTCTTT
>-|TRBJ2-1|-|TRBV5-1
CASSLSATNEQFF
TGCGCCAGCAGCTTGAGTGCGACAAATGAGCAGTTCTTC